A single sample is the source of the 5 T cell receptor beta chains below, sequenced in a study of OX40 agonist ivuxolimab in advanced cancers. Using immunoSEQ multiplex PCR, the repertoire was profiled, and TCRdb retains in-frame clones only, with some absent. The sample includes about 79,000 clones, approximately 85% seen only once; the top ten take 3.5% to 5%. The sequences come from CD4+ or CD8+ T cells sorted from blood, collected in a trial of the OX40 agonist ivuxolimab. These receptors originate from an adult with an advanced solid tumor such as melanoma, head and neck, liver or kidney cancer.

V is TRBV7-3 and J is TRBJ1-1, with D maybe TRBD1 (5 bases). V was shortened by 5 bases and J by 1 base, with 14 bases between the two germline ends. The CDR3 has 15 residues. From germline, CDR1 is SGHTA and CDR2 FQGTGA. In DNA form, the CDR3 reads TGTGCCAGCAGCCCGACCCGAACAGGGAACACTGAAGCTTTCTTT. Translation: CASSPTRTGNTEAFF.

This clone showed up just a few times. The rearrangement uses TRBV7-9 and TRBJ1-2, with unresolved D. Germline loops: CDR1 SEHNR, CDR2 FQNEAQ (reference sequence). V dropped 1 base and J dropped 6 bases, with 3 bases sitting between them. The CDR3 runs to 11 residues. The CDR3 loop is CASSLENGYTF. The CDR3 DNA reads TGTGCCAGCAGCTTAGAGAATGGCTACACCTTC.

This sequence joins TRBV30 and TRBJ2-7; tentative D call: TRBD1 (5 bases). CDR1 is GTSNPN, CDR2 SVGIG, per germline (reference sequence). The CDR3 extends over 12 amino acids. Trimming left V 1 base short and J 8 bases short, with 12 bases between. The CDR3 reads CAWSADRTKQYF. The DNA for the CDR3 is TGTGCCTGGAGTGCTGATCGGACAAAGCAGTACTTC.

The chain's CDR3 is CATRTSAQETQYF. Here the CDR3 DNA reads TGTGCCACCAGGACGTCGGCACAAGAGACCCAGTACTTC. The chain links TRBV15 to TRBJ2-5, with unresolved D. Germline V gene lookup returns CDR1 LNHNV and CDR2 YYDKDF (reference sequence). The CDR3 length is 13 residues. Trimming left V 6 bases short and J 2 bases short, with 10 bases between.

A few counts support this clone. This chain links TRBV15 with TRBJ2-3, with TRBD2 matching 10 bases. Looked up from germline, CDR1 is LNHNV and CDR2 is YYDKDF (reference sequence). With 5 bases clipped from V and 0 bases from J, the junction kept 5 bases outside the gene matches. There are 16 residues in the CDR3. The CDR3 bases are TGTGCCACCAGCGCTAGCGGGGGTTTTAGCACAGATACGCAGTATTTT. It yields the protein CATSASGGFSTDTQYF.